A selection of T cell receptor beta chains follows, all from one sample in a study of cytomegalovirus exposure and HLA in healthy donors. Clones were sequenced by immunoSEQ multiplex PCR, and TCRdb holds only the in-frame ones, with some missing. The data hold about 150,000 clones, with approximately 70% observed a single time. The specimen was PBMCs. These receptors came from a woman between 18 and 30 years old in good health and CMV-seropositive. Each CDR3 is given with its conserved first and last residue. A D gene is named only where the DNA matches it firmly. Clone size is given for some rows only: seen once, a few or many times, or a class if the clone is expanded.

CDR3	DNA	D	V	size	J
CASSDSLGGRVSMNTEAFF	TGTGCCAGCAGTGACTCTCTGGGCGGGAGGGTTAGCATGAACACTGAAGCTTTCTTT	.	TRBV6-4	.	TRBJ1-1
CASKAVTSGQETQYF	TGTGCCAGCAAAGCGGTGACTAGCGGTCAAGAGACCCAGTACTTC	TRBD2	TRBV2	once	TRBJ2-5
CAWSQQGGKNIQYF	TGTGCCTGGAGTCAACAGGGCGGCAAAAACATTCAGTACTTC	.	TRBV30	once	TRBJ2-4
CASSRDRQNTEAFF	TGTGCCAGCAGCAGGGACAGGCAGAACACTGAAGCTTTCTTT	TRBD1	TRBV7-8	few	TRBJ1-1
CASSLGRGGETQYF	TGTGCCAGCAGCCTCGGACGGGGAGGGGAGACCCAGTACTTC	TRBD2	TRBV11-1	.	TRBJ2-5
CASSLEGPAGVSDTQYF	TGTGCCAGCAGCTTAGAAGGGCCAGCGGGGGTGTCAGATACGCAGTATTTT	TRBD2	TRBV7-6	.	TRBJ2-3
CASSLEDGKANEKLFF	TGTGCCAGCAGCTTAGAGGACGGGAAGGCTAATGAAAAACTGTTTTTT	.	TRBV7-6	.	TRBJ1-4
CASSQGLGPYEQYF	TGCGCCAGCAGCCAAGGGTTGGGGCCTTACGAGCAGTACTTC	.	TRBV4-3	.	TRBJ2-7
CASSFRQGVYTEAFF	TGTGCCAGCAGCTTCCGACAGGGGGTGTACACTGAAGCTTTCTTT	TRBD1	TRBV7-2	.	TRBJ1-1
CASSFGGDDYGYTF	TGTGCCAGCAGCTTCGGAGGGGATGACTATGGCTACACCTTC	.	TRBV5-4	once	TRBJ1-2
CAGTGPSGNTIYF	TGTGCCGGGACAGGGCCCTCTGGAAACACCATATATTTT	TRBD1	TRBV30	.	TRBJ1-3
CASSLPGVGNQPQHF	TGTGCCAGCAGTTTACCAGGGGTTGGCAATCAGCCCCAGCATTTT	.	TRBV28	.	TRBJ1-5
CASLRTGPLGGTQYF	TGTGCCAGCCTTCGGACAGGCCCACTTGGTGGGACCCAGTACTTC	TRBD1	TRBV5-6	.	TRBJ2-5
CASSLGQGQPQHF	TGTGCCAGCAGTCTCGGACAGGGTCAGCCCCAGCATTTT	TRBD1	TRBV6-5	.	TRBJ1-5
CASSSSGTARTPGNTIYF	TGTGCCAGCAGCTCCTCCGGGACAGCTCGGACCCCTGGAAACACCATATATTTT	TRBD1	TRBV7-8	once	TRBJ1-3
CASSYGDSPEQYF	TGTGCCAGCAGTTACGGGGACTCTCCCGAGCAGTACTTC	.	TRBV6-6	.	TRBJ2-7
CASSQAGQGATLFEQFF	TGTGCCAGCAGCCAAGCCGGACAGGGGGCGACTTTGTTTGAGCAGTTCTTC	TRBD1	TRBV14	.	TRBJ2-1
CASTQKLTGGQETQYF	TGTGCCAGCACCCAAAAGCTAACGGGGGGGCAAGAGACCCAGTACTTC	TRBD2	TRBV7-9	once	TRBJ2-5
CASSPWTSAVTDTQYF	TGTGCCAGCAGCCCGTGGACTAGCGCCGTCACAGATACGCAGTATTTT	TRBD2	TRBV5-8	once	TRBJ2-3
CASSQEGSGNQETQYF	TGTGCCAGCAGCCAAGAAGGTAGCGGGAACCAAGAGACCCAGTACTTC	TRBD2	TRBV14	once	TRBJ2-5
CASSQEGLSYEQYF	TGTGCCAGCAGCCAAGAGGGACTTAGCTACGAGCAGTACTTC	.	TRBV4-2	.	TRBJ2-7
CASSRGQGFGYEQYF	TGTGCCAGCAGCCGCGGACAGGGGTTCGGCTACGAGCAGTACTTC	TRBD1	TRBV7-9	.	TRBJ2-7
CASSIERRGGRSEQFF	TGTGCCAGTAGTATAGAAAGGCGGGGGGGCCGGAGTGAGCAGTTCTTC	TRBD2	TRBV19	.	TRBJ2-1
CASSSRGSYTQYF	TGTGCCAGCAGCTCCCGGGGATCTTATACGCAGTATTTT	.	TRBV7-2	.	TRBJ2-3
CASRKGTGAAGANVLTF	TGCGCCAGCAGAAAGGGTACAGGGGCGGCTGGGGCCAACGTCCTGACTTTC	TRBD1	TRBV10-2	.	TRBJ2-6
CASSHRVGQPQHF	TGTGCCAGCAGTCACAGGGTTGGTCAGCCCCAGCATTTT	.	TRBV28	few	TRBJ1-5
CASSLIGTGQAEQFF	TGTGCCAGCAGCTTGATCGGGACAGGGCAGGCTGAGCAGTTCTTC	TRBD1	TRBV7-8	.	TRBJ2-1
CASKAEGWAEAFF	TGTGCCAGTAAGGCGGAGGGGTGGGCTGAAGCTTTCTTT	.	TRBV19	few	TRBJ1-1
CASSVVERGMNTEAFF	TGTGCCAGCAGCGTAGTCGAGCGGGGAATGAACACTGAAGCTTTCTTT	.	TRBV9	few	TRBJ1-1
CASSPLDRGTSNEKLFF	TGTGCCAGTAGCCCATTGGACAGGGGAACATCTAATGAAAAACTGTTTTTT	TRBD1	TRBV19	few	TRBJ1-4
CASSPRQGPDTQYF	TGTGCCAGCAGCCCGCGACAGGGCCCAGATACGCAGTATTTT	TRBD1	TRBV7-2	.	TRBJ2-3
CASSLQGDREQYF	TGTGCCAGCAGCTTACAGGGGGACCGCGAGCAGTACTTC	TRBD1	TRBV11-3	.	TRBJ2-7
CANSYLGGIYGHTF	TGTGCCAACAGTTACTTGGGAGGGATCTATGGCCACACCTTC	.	TRBV6-5	.	TRBJ1-2
CASSSPGQAYGYTF	TGTGCCAGCAGTAGTCCGGGACAGGCATATGGCTACACCTTC	TRBD1	TRBV28	.	TRBJ1-2
CASTRHNSGNTIYF	TGTGCCAGTACGCGGCATAACTCTGGAAACACCATATATTTT	.	TRBV19	.	TRBJ1-3
CASSSASGAQETQYF	TGCGCCAGCAGCTCGGCTAGCGGGGCCCAAGAGACCCAGTACTTC	TRBD2	TRBV5-1	.	TRBJ2-5